This TCR beta chain was retrieved from a study of blood T cells in healthy people across ages. Study-wide context: T cells yielded about one barcoded beta molecule per two cells through template switching.

A word on this clonotype: At one end the junction does not follow the germline gene, possibly because of a read error.

There are 16 residues in the CDR3. The germline V gene encodes CDR1 MNHEY and CDR2 SVGAGI. With a J-beta primer mix and a sample-barcoded 5' primer, a second PCR ran about 7 to 11 cycles. Using its own MiXCR run on the 5' RACE reads, TCRdb lists one record per CDR3 protein. Found here are 700,000 or so distinct CDR3 sequences, about 20% of them singletons; the top ten hold around 21%. Every participating donor contributed roughly 9.6 milliliters of peripheral blood through a draw. This rearrangement joins TRBV6-5 to TRBJ1-6; TRBD1 matches 7 bases. The receptor was isolated from a man in his 70s in good health. Material for sequencing was blood. CDR3 region: CASSYSAGQKNSSLHF. CDR3 DNA: TGTGCCAGCAGTTACTCGGCGGGACAGAAAAATTCATCCCTCCACTTT.